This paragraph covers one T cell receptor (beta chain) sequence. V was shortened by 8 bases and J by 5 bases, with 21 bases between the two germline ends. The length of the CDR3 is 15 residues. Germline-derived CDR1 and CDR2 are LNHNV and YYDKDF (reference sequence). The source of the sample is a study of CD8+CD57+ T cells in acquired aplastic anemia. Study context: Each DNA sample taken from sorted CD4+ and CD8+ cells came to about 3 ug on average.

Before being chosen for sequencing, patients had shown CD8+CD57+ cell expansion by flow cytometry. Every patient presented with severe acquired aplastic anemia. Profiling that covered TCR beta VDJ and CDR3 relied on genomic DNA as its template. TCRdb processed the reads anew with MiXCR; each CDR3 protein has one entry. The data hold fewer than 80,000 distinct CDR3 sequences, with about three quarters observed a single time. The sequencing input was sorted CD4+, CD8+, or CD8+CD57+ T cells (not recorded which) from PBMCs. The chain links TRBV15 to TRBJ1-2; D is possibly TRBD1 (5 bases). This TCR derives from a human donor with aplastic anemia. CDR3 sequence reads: CATGKPGGFGYGYTF. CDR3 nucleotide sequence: TGTGCCACCGGAAAGCCTGGGGGATTTGGGTATGGCTACACCTTC. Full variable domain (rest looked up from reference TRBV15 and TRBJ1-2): DAMVIQNPRYQVTQFGKPVTLSCSQTLNHNVMYWYQQKSSQAPKLLFHYYDKDFNNEADTPDNFQSRRPNTSFCFLDIRSPGLGDTAMYLCATGKPGGFGYGYTFGSGTRLTVV.